This TCR beta chain originates from a study of glioma-infiltrating T cells after dendritic cell vaccination. On the study more broadly: Patients received autologous tumor lysate-pulsed dendritic cell vaccination between about 2003 and 2012.

Profiled with immunoSEQ multiplex PCR; TCRdb holds only in-frame clones, not every one. The sample lists tens of thousands of clones, over 75% seen once, with roughly 2.2% in the top ten. This CDR3 is 15 amino acids long. V dropped 6 bases and J dropped 6 bases, with 15 bases sitting between them. CDR1 and CDR2 (germline): MNHEY, SMNVEV (reference sequence). Fresh-frozen tumor tissue and more than two years of survival data were available for all. This sample comprised blood, obtained before dendritic cell vaccination. The receptor was derived from a human donor with glioblastoma. The chain employs TRBV27 and TRBJ1-6; D unresolved. The CDR3 loop reads CASSRRREGNSPLHF. CDR3 nucleotides: TGTGCCAGCAGCCGACGGAGGGAGGGTAATTCACCCCTCCACTTT.